These 25 T cell receptor beta chains originate from one sample sequenced in a study of blood T cell repertoires in COVID-19. Method: immunoSEQ multiplex PCR; TCRdb's copy keeps in-frame clones and lacks some. The table has 45,000 to 55,000 clones, 80% to 85% seen once. Sequencing input: peripheral blood. These receptors originate from a man between 45 and 60 years old with acute or convalescent COVID-19.

The chain joins TRBV3-1 (or the pseudogene TRBV3-2) to TRBJ1-4; D call uncertain. CDR1 is LGHDT and CDR2 is YNNKEL in the germline V gene (reference sequence). The V end lost 1 base, the J end lost 4 bases, and 10 bases lay between the germline ends. The CDR3 sequence is 15 residues long. The DNA of the CDR3 is TGTGCCAGCAGCCAAGGCAAACCGGTTAATGAAAAACTGTTTTTT. Its protein product is CASSQGKPVNEKLFF.

CDR3 DNA: TGTGCCAGCAGTTTACCCTGGGGCAGCGCCACCGGGGAGCTGTTTTTT. Encoded protein: CASSLPWGSATGELFF. The chain has TRBV28 and TRBJ2-2; D perhaps matches TRBD1 (5 bases). The CDR3 has 16 amino acids. V lost 2 bases to trimming and J lost 4 bases, with 14 bases between them. Germline V gives CDR1 MDHEN, CDR2 SYDVKM. Combining the CDR3 with reference TRBV28 and TRBJ2-2 gives the whole variable domain DVKVTQSSRYLVKRTGEKVFLECVQDMDHENMFWYRQDPGLGLRLIYFSYDVKMKEKGDIPEGYSVSREKKERFSLILESASTNQTSMYLCASSLPWGSATGELFFGEGSRLTVL.

V and J are TRBV18 and TRBJ1-4, with D hard to call. Trimming left V 5 bases short and J 3 bases short, with 7 bases between. The CDR3 runs 13 residues. Looked up from germline, CDR1 is KGHSH and CDR2 is LQKENI. CDR3 coding DNA: TGTGCCAGCTCAGGCAGATCTAATGAAAAACTGTTTTTT. Encoded protein: CASSGRSNEKLFF.

The rearrangement links TRBV6-2 or TRBV6-3 to TRBJ2-5; D ambiguous. CDR1 is MNHEY, CDR2 SVGEGT, per germline. The CDR3 runs 13 residues. The germline V and J ends were trimmed by 4 bases and 6 bases, with 12 bases remaining between them. This CDR3 is CASSLGPRQTQYF. For the CDR3, the DNA is TGTGCCAGCAGTTTGGGCCCACGTCAGACCCAGTACTTC.

This clone was seen a single time. The gene calls are TRBV19 and TRBJ2-2, with 7 bases fitting TRBD1. CDR1 and CDR2 (germline): LNHDA, SQIVND (reference sequence). Trimming cost V 5 bases and J 6 bases; bases outside gene matches: 0. This CDR3 is 12 amino acids long. CDR3 in DNA: TGTGCCAGTAGTGACAGGGCCGGGGAGCTGTTTTTT. It translates to CASSDRAGELFF.

The chain links TRBV7-6 to TRBJ2-5; D unclear. Germline V CDR1 and CDR2: SGHVS, FNYEAQ. V was pared by 1 base and J by 4 bases, with 10 bases between. CDR3 length equals 14 residues. The CDR3 DNA follows: TGTGCCAGCAGCTTAGGGGCTAAGGCAGAGACCCAGTACTTC. It translates to CASSLGAKAETQYF.

This clone has only a few counts. The rearrangement links TRBV27 to TRBJ2-1; a weak D match, TRBD2 (6 bases). Between the trimmed V and J ends, which lost 0 bases and 0 bases, there was a span of 6 bases. Germline V gene sequence: CDR1 MNHEY, CDR2 SMNVEV (reference sequence). The CDR3 sequence is 15 residues long. CDR3 region: CASSLSGSSYNEQFF. Here the CDR3 DNA reads TGTGCCAGCAGTTTATCCGGGAGCTCCTACAATGAGCAGTTCTTC.

This sequence joins TRBV5-6 and TRBJ1-2, with TRBD1 as a possible D gene (6 bases). V lost 4 bases to trimming and J lost 8 bases, with 15 bases between them. CDR1 and CDR2 (germline): SGHDT, YYEEEE. This CDR3 is 13 amino acids long. This chain's CDR3 is CASSRLRGSGYTF. In nucleotides, the CDR3 is TGTGCCAGCAGCCGACTAAGGGGGAGCGGCTACACCTTC.

CDR3 bases: TGTGCCAGCAGCTACCTGACGGGGTCGGAGCAGTACTTC. It translates to CASSYLTGSEQYF. The V and J genes are TRBV5-6 and TRBJ2-7; D is perhaps TRBD2 (5 bases). The ends were cut back, 3 bases at V and 7 bases at J, with 14 bases in the middle. CDR1 is SGHDT, CDR2 YYEEEE, per germline. CDR3 length equals 13 residues.

This clone came up a few times. The chain recombines TRBV5-1 with TRBJ1-2, with TRBD1 identical over 7 bases. Germline CDR1 SGHRS, CDR2 YFSETQ. J lost 6 bases, V lost 0 bases, and 11 bases had no gene match. The CDR3 runs 16 residues. The CDR3 DNA reads as TGCGCCAGCAGCTTGGGGCCGTCGACAGGGAGCGATGGCTACACCTTC. It encodes CASSLGPSTGSDGYTF.

This rearrangement joins TRBV15 to TRBJ1-1; D is undetermined. CDR1 LNHNV and CDR2 YYDKDF come from the germline V gene (reference sequence). The CDR3 extends over 13 amino acids. Trimming left V 3 bases short and J 0 bases short, with 5 bases between. The CDR3 coding sequence is TGTGCCACCAGCAGCCAGATGAACACTGAAGCTTTCTTT. Translated: CATSSQMNTEAFF.

V is TRBV19 and J is TRBJ1-3; D is ambiguous. The CDR3 is 16 residues long. The V gene's germline CDR1 is LNHDA and CDR2 SQIVND (reference sequence). Trimming took off 5 bases at V and 2 bases at J, with 16 bases between the two ends. CDR3 DNA: TGTGCCAGTAGTGACCCTCGGGGAGACGCTGGAAACACCATATATTTT. Amino acid sequence: CASSDPRGDAGNTIYF.

This clone has only a few counts. The chain uses TRBV19 and TRBJ1-6, with 10 nucleotides matching TRBD1. Trimming at V came to 6 bases and at J to 2 bases, leaving 13 bases not matched to a gene. The germline gives CDR1 LNHDA, CDR2 SQIVND (reference sequence). The CDR3 runs 19 residues. The CDR3 nucleotides are TGTGCCAGTAGCGGACCGGGACAGGGGAATATCGCCTATAATTCACCCCTCCACTTT. The encoded protein is CASSGPGQGNIAYNSPLHF.

The rearrangement links TRBV6-2 or TRBV6-3 to TRBJ2-1; 15 bases map to TRBD2. Germline CDR1 and CDR2: MNHEY and SVGEGT. The CDR3 has 21 residues. V lost 5 bases to trimming and J lost 4 bases; unmatched junction nucleotides: 18. The CDR3 spells CASSPPGSRWTSGREYNEQFF. Here the CDR3 DNA reads TGTGCCAGCAGTCCCCCTGGGAGTCGGTGGACTAGCGGGAGGGAGTACAATGAGCAGTTCTTC.

The V gene is TRBV10-3, the J gene TRBJ2-2, with 8 nucleotides matching TRBD2. J was trimmed by 8 bases and V by 5 bases; bases with no gene match: 7. Germline V gives CDR1 ENHRY, CDR2 SYGVKD. CDR3 length equals 14 residues. CDR3 protein: CAISLNGGAGELFF. CDR3 DNA sequence: TGTGCCATCAGTTTGAACGGGGGGGCAGGGGAGCTGTTTTTT.

The CDR3 DNA reads TGTGCCATCAGTGAGTCAGGAACGGGGACCTACAATGAGCAGTTCTTC. Its protein product is CAISESGTGTYNEQFF. The V call is TRBV10-3, the J call TRBJ2-1; TRBD2 might be the D (5 bases). The CDR3 loop spans 16 amino acids. With 0 bases removed from V and 2 bases from J, the gap between germline ends came to 11 bases. The V gene's germline CDR1 is ENHRY and CDR2 SYGVKD.

The V and J genes are TRBV21-1 and TRBJ2-1; TRBD1, as called in the table, went unchecked against the DNA. TRBV21-1 is deemed a pseudogene. The CDR3 contains 16 residues. CDR3 loop: CASRGSSTDRYNEQFF. For the CDR3, the DNA is TGTGCCAGCCGCGGGTCATCAACAGACAGGTACAATGAGCAGTTCTTC.

V usage is TRBV4-1 and J usage is TRBJ2-3, with 11 bases fitting TRBD2. The CDR3 has 16 amino acids. J gave up 10 bases and V 0 bases, and 9 bases lay outside the gene matches. Germline loops: CDR1 MGHRA, CDR2 YSYEKL. CDR3 nucleotides: TGCGCCAGCAGCCAAGATCCTAGCGGGGGGTCCCGGGCGCAGTATTTT. Encoded protein: CASSQDPSGGSRAQYF.

The chain joins TRBV5-4 to TRBJ2-7, with 11 bases identical to TRBD1. CDR1 SGHNT and CDR2 YYREEE come from the germline V gene (reference sequence). The length of the CDR3 is 13 residues. Germline trimming cut 3 bases from V and 7 bases from J; bases unmatched to any gene: 3. CDR3 in DNA: TGTGCCAGCAGCTCGGACAGGGGGCGTGAGCAGTACTTC. Translating gives CASSSDRGREQYF.

V gene TRBV6-2 or TRBV6-3 combines with J gene TRBJ1-1, with 8 positions matching TRBD1. Germline values: CDR1 MNHEY, CDR2 SVGEGT. There are 14 residues in the CDR3. The ends lost 6 bases at V and 1 base at J; junction bases unmatched: 4. The CDR3 loop reads CASSDRGENTEAFF. The CDR3 coding sequence is TGTGCCAGCAGCGACAGGGGCGAGAACACTGAAGCTTTCTTT.

Remarks on this clone: Its ends do not fully match the called genes, so a read error is possible. The chain uses TRBV10-3 and TRBJ2-7; 10 positions match TRBD1. This CDR3 region has 13 residues. Germline V gene sequence: CDR1 ENHRY, CDR2 SYGVKD. The chain's CDR3 is CAISLTPGQGMHF. The CDR3, as DNA: TGTGCCATCAGTCTAACACCGGGACAGGGGATGCACTTC.

The chain carries TRBV6-5 and TRBJ2-7; maybe TRBD1 (5 bases). Germline-derived CDR1 and CDR2 are MNHEY and SVGAGI. The CDR3 has 13 residues. The V gene lost 8 bases and the J gene lost 1 base, with 12 bases spanning the gap. DNA for the CDR3: TGTGCCAGCTCGAAGGGGCCTTCCTACGAGCAGTACTTC. It translates to CASSKGPSYEQYF.

The chain carries TRBV6-1 and TRBJ2-1; D unresolved. CDR3 length equals 14 residues. The germline gives CDR1 MNHNS, CDR2 SASEGT. The V end lost 3 bases, the J end lost 1 base, and 7 bases lay between the germline ends. CDR3 amino acids: CASSEAESYNEQFF. The DNA of the CDR3 is TGTGCCAGCAGTGAGGCAGAATCCTACAATGAGCAGTTCTTC.

This rearrangement joins TRBV6-4 to TRBJ2-7; possibly TRBD1 for D (6 bases). Germline assignment: CDR1 MRHNA and CDR2 SNTAGT. CDR3 length equals 18 residues. V was trimmed by 6 bases and J by 6 bases, leaving 30 bases between them. CDR3 DNA: TGTGCCAGCAGGGTCCCCACACCCTTCAGGGGTACTTGGGGCGAGCAGTACTTC. As protein: CASRVPTPFRGTWGEQYF.

The count of this clone is one. The gene calls are TRBV7-2 and TRBJ2-7; 9 bases align to TRBD1. Germline V gene sequence: CDR1 SGHTA, CDR2 FQGNSA. Unmatched junction bases numbered 21, after V lost 2 bases and J lost 7 bases. CDR3 length: 19 amino acids. CDR3 bases: TGTGCCAGCAGCTTAACATTCTCCCAATGGACAGGGGTACTACGGGAGCAGTACTTC. It translates to CASSLTFSQWTGVLREQYF.